The 27 T cell receptor beta chains below come from one sample, sequenced in a study of T cell repertoires in cytomegalovirus infection. TCRdb used MiXCR to reprocess the reads, holding one entry per CDR3 protein. The sample yields fewer than 950,000 distinct CDR3 sequences, approximately 29% seen once. The antigens for these receptors are not known. Material: cultured CD8+ T cells from PBMCs, obtained from culture after CMV antigen stimulation. The origin of the receptors is a human donor in good health (CMV status not recorded). Some clones in this sample may be carry-over from other donors' samples.

This clonotype has more than one count but fewer than ten. J is TRBJ1-2 and V is TRBV19; D unresolved. The V gene's germline CDR1 is LNHDA and CDR2 SQIVND (reference sequence). This CDR3 has 13 amino acids. Trimming took off 0 bases at V and 8 bases at J, with 10 bases between the two ends. The DNA for the CDR3 is TGTGCCAGTAGTATAGATCGGGGAGCCGGCTACACCTTC. It is translated as CASSIDRGAGYTF.

There are many counts of this clonotype. The genes are TRBV12-3 or TRBV12-4 and TRBJ1-2; TRBD1 matches 8 bases. With 3 bases clipped from V and 6 bases from J, the junction kept 6 bases outside the gene matches. CDR3 length equals 14 residues. The CDR3 region is CASSLGQGANGYTF. CDR3 coding DNA: TGTGCCAGCAGTTTGGGGCAGGGGGCTAATGGCTACACCTTC.

This clonotype was seen more than once but under ten times. This chain uses TRBV11-2 with TRBJ1-2, with 11 bases identical to TRBD1. The CDR3 is made up of 14 amino acids. V trimming: 7 bases; J trimming: 4 bases; junction bases outside the gene matches: 5. Germline V lookup: CDR1 SGHAT, CDR2 FQNNGV. The CDR3 bases are TGTGCCAGCACCTACGGGACAGGGGGCTATGGCTACACCTTC. Its translation is CASTYGTGGYGYTF.

This clonotype was found a few times. This chain uses TRBV7-9 with TRBJ2-1; TRBD2 agrees at 11 bases. CDR1 and CDR2 (germline): SEHNR, FQNEAQ (reference sequence). J lost 7 bases, V lost 5 bases, and 10 bases had no gene match. The CDR3 is 16 residues long. The CDR3, as DNA: TGTGCCAGCAGCCCCATCCTAGCGGGGGGCGTAAATGAGCAGTTCTTC. Translation: CASSPILAGGVNEQFF.

This chain uses TRBV2 with TRBJ1-2; D uncertain. There are 12 residues in the CDR3. V was clipped by 6 bases and J by 8 bases, with 13 bases between them. Germline CDR1 is SNHLY and CDR2 is FYNNEI. The DNA of the CDR3 is TGTGCCAGCAGGGGCGGCTCCGAAGGCTACACCTTC. It encodes CASRGGSEGYTF.

This clonotype was seen ten or more times. J is TRBJ2-3 and V is TRBV12-3 or TRBV12-4; no clear D. Trimming removed 6 bases at V and 1 base at J, with 5 bases between. The CDR3 sequence is 12 residues long. The CDR3 DNA sequence: TGTGCCAGCAGCCCCGGCACAGATACGCAGTATTTT. Protein product: CASSPGTDTQYF.

The chain uses TRBV29-1 and TRBJ1-4, with a tentative D call TRBD1 (6 bases). Looked up from germline, CDR1 is SQVTM and CDR2 is ANQGSEA. The CDR3 is 13 residues long. Trimming took off 3 bases at V and 8 bases at J, with 13 bases between the two ends. The CDR3 spells CSVDPGAGEKLFF. The CDR3 bases are TGCAGCGTTGATCCGGGGGCTGGAGAAAAACTGTTTTTT.

This chain uses TRBV4-1 with TRBJ2-5; 7 bases map to TRBD1. CDR3 length: 13 residues. Germline-derived CDR1 and CDR2 are MGHRA and YSYEKL. After removal of 1 base from V and 9 bases from J, the junction contained 5 bases not matched to a gene. CDR3 protein: CASSQGDSRSQYF. The CDR3 nucleotides are TGCGCCAGCAGCCAAGGGGACAGCCGGTCCCAGTACTTC.

This clonotype was seen only a few times. Here the CDR3 reads CASSLATRLAGGAETQYF. In DNA, the CDR3 is TGTGCCAGCAGCTTAGCGACCCGACTAGCGGGGGGCGCAGAGACCCAGTACTTC. The V call is TRBV7-9, the J call TRBJ2-5, with 13 bases fitting TRBD2. CDR1 is SEHNR, CDR2 FQNEAQ, per germline (reference sequence). There are 18 residues in the CDR3. V lost 0 bases to trimming and J lost 4 bases; unmatched junction nucleotides: 8.

This chain joins TRBV7-9 and TRBJ2-7; possible D gene TRBD2, 5 bases. This CDR3 contains 14 residues. Germline V lookup: CDR1 SEHNR, CDR2 FQNEAQ (reference sequence). V was shortened by 5 bases and J by 2 bases, with 13 bases between the two germline ends. In DNA form, the CDR3 reads TGTGCCAGCAGCCTCTACTCCGGGACCTACGAGCAGTACTTC. It specifies CASSLYSGTYEQYF. Together with reference TRBV7-9 and TRBJ2-7, the CDR3 gives the full variable domain: DTGVSQNPRHKITKRGQNVTFRCDPISEHNRLYWYRQTLGQGPEFLTYFQNEAQLEKSRLLSDRFSAERPKGSFSTLEIQRTEQGDSAMYLCASSLYSGTYEQYFGPGTRLTVT.

This clonotype was recorded a few times. J is TRBJ1-2 and V is TRBV27; D unresolved. The CDR3 length is 13 residues. Germline loops: CDR1 MNHEY, CDR2 SMNVEV (reference sequence). Deletions cut 7 bases from V and 4 bases from J, with 13 bases between. The CDR3 coding sequence is TGTGCCAGCACGAGAGGTTCTGGCTATGGCTACACCTTC. Its protein product is CASTRGSGYGYTF.

As regards this clonotype: A junction end diverges from the germline sequence, so it may reflect a read error. J is TRBJ2-1 and V is TRBV7-8; TRBD2 aligns across 7 bases. Germline-derived CDR1 and CDR2 are SGHVS and FQNEAQ. The CDR3 is 12 amino acids. Here the CDR3 reads CVSSRSAGEQFF. CDR3 in DNA: TGTGTCAGCAGCCGTTCAGCGGGAGAGCAGTTCTTC. The variable domain in full, completed from reference TRBV7-8 and TRBJ2-1, reads GAGVSQSPRYKVAKRGQDVALRCDPISGHVSLFWYQQALGQGPEFLTYFQNEAQLDKSGLPSDRFFAERPEGSVSTLKIQRTQQEDSAVYLCVSSRSAGEQFFGPGTRLTVL.

This clonotype was found a few times. In nucleotides, the CDR3 is TGTGCCACCAGCACCAGGGGGGGCAGGACCGGGGAGCTGTTTTTT. As protein: CATSTRGGRTGELFF. The V call is TRBV15, the J call TRBJ2-2; D is perhaps TRBD1 or TRBD2 (7 bases each). Germline CDR1 and CDR2: LNHNV and YYDKDF (reference sequence). This CDR3 spans 15 amino acids. Trimming stripped 4 bases from V and 5 bases from J, with 14 bases between.

J is TRBJ2-7 and V is TRBV20-1, with 11 bases lining up with TRBD2. CDR3 size: 15 residues. V lost 2 bases, J lost 1 base, and 4 bases stayed unmatched. The germline V gene has CDR1 DFQATT and CDR2 SNEGSKA (reference sequence). CDR3: CSARSTSGASYEQYF. Here the CDR3 DNA reads TGCAGTGCTAGATCGACTAGCGGGGCTTCCTACGAGCAGTACTTC.

With regard to this clonotype: Relative to the germline gene, one junction end is altered; a read error may explain this. This chain uses TRBV11-2 with TRBJ2-3; D is unclear. Per germline, CDR1 SGHAT and CDR2 FQNNGV. The CDR3 loop spans 10 amino acids. The CDR3 DNA follows: TGTGCCAGCCAAACAGATACGCGGTATTTT. Its protein is CASQTDTRYF.

The chain combines TRBV19 with TRBJ2-5; no clear D. The CDR3 has 16 residues. V shed 6 bases and J shed 2 bases, with 19 bases lying between them. Germline CDR1 and CDR2: LNHDA and SQIVND (reference sequence). CDR3 protein: CASSPTFSPEQETQYF. CDR3 sequence (DNA): TGTGCCAGTAGCCCAACTTTTAGCCCAGAGCAAGAGACCCAGTACTTC.

V gene TRBV19 combines with J gene TRBJ1-5; D unclear. Trimming left V 5 bases short and J 0 bases short, with 11 bases between. The CDR3 is made up of 15 amino acids. The germline V gene has CDR1 LNHDA and CDR2 SQIVND (reference sequence). CDR3 coding DNA: TGTGCCAGTAGTTGGTTCCTATATAGCAATCAGCCCCAGCATTTT. It codes for CASSWFLYSNQPQHF.

This clonotype was recorded a few times. The gene calls are TRBV12-3 or TRBV12-4 and TRBJ2-7; possibly TRBD1 or TRBD2 for D (5 bases each). The CDR3 is 12 residues long. V lost 6 bases to trimming and J lost 9 bases, with 15 bases between them. The CDR3 here is CASSPHLGVQYF. The DNA of the CDR3 is TGTGCCAGCAGCCCCCATTTGGGGGTGCAGTACTTC.

This clonotype was seen a handful of times. The chain employs TRBV9 and TRBJ1-1; TRBD1 matches at 10 bases. The CDR3 extends over 17 amino acids. Germline lookup yields CDR1 SGDLS and CDR2 YYNGEE. Trimming took 2 bases from V and 0 from J; bases not matched to a gene: 7. The chain's CDR3 is CASSVSRDRGMNTEAFF. The CDR3 coding sequence is TGTGCCAGCAGCGTTTCCCGGGACAGGGGCATGAACACTGAAGCTTTCTTT.

This chain joins TRBV6-2 or TRBV6-3 and TRBJ2-1, with no clear D. The germline gives CDR1 MNHEY, CDR2 SVGEGT. V was pared by 8 bases and J by 3 bases, with 11 bases between. The CDR3 consists of 13 residues. This CDR3 reads CASGYFRYNEQFF. CDR3 coding DNA: TGTGCCAGCGGCTACTTCCGCTACAATGAGCAGTTCTTC.

This clonotype showed up just once. V gene TRBV2 combines with J gene TRBJ1-3; D remains ambiguous. With 10 bases removed from V and 5 bases from J, the gap between germline ends came to 9 bases. The CDR3 has 11 residues. CDR1 and CDR2 from the germline V gene are SNHLY and FYNNEI. Written as DNA, the CDR3 is TGTGCCACCCTGTCTAGAAACACCATATATTTT. It is translated as CATLSRNTIYF.

The V gene is TRBV6-5, the J gene TRBJ1-1; 8 positions match TRBD1. J lost 4 bases, V lost 6 bases, and 7 bases had no gene match. Germline CDR1 MNHEY, CDR2 SVGAGI. This CDR3 has 14 residues. The CDR3 bases are TGTGCCAGCAGCCCCGGACAGGGAATCACTGAAGCTTTCTTT. Translated, it gives CASSPGQGITEAFF.

This clonotype has a count of ten or more. The V and J genes are TRBV6-2 or TRBV6-3 and TRBJ2-7, with D tentatively TRBD1 (6 bases). CDR3 length: 15 residues. Germline CDR1 is MNHEY and CDR2 is SVGEGT. Between the trimmed V and J ends, which lost 6 bases and 0 bases, there was a span of 15 bases. The CDR3 DNA follows: TGTGCCAGCAGAATGGACAGCCAGAGCTCCTACGAGCAGTACTTC. It translates to CASRMDSQSSYEQYF.

The sample holds many counts of this clonotype. CDR3 loop: CASSLGAWYGTEHNEQFF. The CDR3 DNA reads TGTGCCAGCAGCTTGGGAGCCTGGTACGGAACCGAGCACAATGAGCAGTTCTTC. This chain joins TRBV7-6 and TRBJ2-1, with a weak D call TRBD2 (5 bases). The CDR3 runs 18 residues. V dropped 3 bases and J dropped 5 bases, with 23 bases sitting between them. The V gene's germline CDR1 is SGHVS and CDR2 FNYEAQ.

This clonotype was counted a few times. The genes are TRBV6-2 or TRBV6-3 and TRBJ2-1; D uncertain. The CDR3 spans 12 residues. The ends were cut back, 4 bases at V and 10 bases at J, with 11 bases in the middle. Germline V gene lookup returns CDR1 MNHEY and CDR2 SVGEGT. The CDR3 reads CASSFTSLEQFF. DNA for the CDR3: TGTGCCAGCAGTTTTACAAGCCTAGAGCAGTTCTTC.

This clonotype has only one observation. This rearrangement joins TRBV6-2 or TRBV6-3 to TRBJ1-5, with D maybe TRBD1 (5 bases). The CDR3 consists of 15 residues. Germline CDR1 is MNHEY and CDR2 is SVGEGT. V lost 6 bases and J 1 base, leaving 13 bases between the germline ends. The CDR3 sequence: CASRDSIYSNQPQHF. The CDR3 DNA reads as TGTGCCAGCAGAGACAGTATCTACAGCAATCAGCCCCAGCATTTT.

This clonotype has a handful of counts. The J gene is TRBJ1-5, the V gene TRBV7-8, with no clear D. This CDR3 region has 15 residues. The germline V and J ends were trimmed by 1 base and 6 bases, with 13 bases remaining between them. Germline V lookup: CDR1 SGHVS, CDR2 FQNEAQ. The CDR3: CASSLVGRSPQPQHF. The CDR3 DNA reads as TGTGCCAGCAGCTTAGTTGGACGGAGCCCTCAGCCCCAGCATTTT.